The 22 T cell receptor beta chains below were found in one sample sequenced in a study of blood T cell repertoires in COVID-19. The assay was immunoSEQ multiplex PCR, and TCRdb's table has in-frame clones only and misses some. Altogether roughly 140,000 clones are present, roughly 90% being singletons, with the ten largest covering 2% to 2.5%. Sequenced sample: peripheral blood. These receptors all come from a human donor in a cohort sampled during active COVID-19.

The chain has TRBV19 and TRBJ1-5; the D gene is possibly TRBD1 (6 bases). Trimming removed 2 bases at V and 6 bases at J, with 17 bases between. CDR3 length: 16 residues. Germline-derived CDR1 and CDR2 are LNHDA and SQIVND (reference sequence). The DNA for the CDR3 is TGTGCCAGTAGTATAAGTAGGGGGAATGGGGCTCAGCCCCAGCATTTT. Protein product: CASSISRGNGAQPQHF.

V is TRBV5-4 and J is TRBJ2-2, with 9 bases lining up with TRBD1. Germline values: CDR1 SGHNT, CDR2 YYREEE (reference sequence). With 4 bases clipped from V and 4 bases from J, the junction kept 11 bases outside the gene matches. The CDR3 loop spans 17 amino acids. The CDR3 DNA reads as TGTGCCAGCAGCGTGGCCGGGACAGGGCGAACCACCGGGGAGCTGTTTTTT. Translated, it gives CASSVAGTGRTTGELFF.

The chain links TRBV10-3 to TRBJ2-1, with D maybe TRBD2 (5 bases). This CDR3 is built from 14 residues. In germline, CDR1 is ENHRY, CDR2 SYGVKD. Trimming pared 3 bases from V and 7 bases from J, leaving 13 bases between. CDR3 coding DNA: TGTGCCATCAGTGACCGTATCGGGGTGAATGAGCAGTTCTTC. This gives the protein CAISDRIGVNEQFF.

This clone was observed many times. The J gene is TRBJ2-2, the V gene TRBV7-2; 8 bases fit TRBD1. The length of the CDR3 is 16 residues. Germline V gives CDR1 SGHTA, CDR2 FQGNSA. The ends lost 5 bases at V and 2 bases at J; junction bases unmatched: 7. The CDR3 loop reads CASSDGQGYNTGELFF. The DNA of the CDR3 is TGTGCCAGCAGCGATGGACAGGGCTACAACACCGGGGAGCTGTTTTTT.

This rearrangement joins TRBV4-1 to TRBJ1-6, with 9 bases fitting TRBD1. The CDR3 contains 17 residues. Germline-derived CDR1 and CDR2 are MGHRA and YSYEKL. V lost 1 base, J lost 9 bases, and 10 bases stayed unmatched. The CDR3 reads CASSQAPRGQGPSPLHF. In nucleotides, the CDR3 is TGCGCCAGCAGCCAAGCCCCGAGGGGACAGGGCCCTTCACCCCTCCACTTT.

The CDR3 region is CASSLGTGAKPDTQYF. CDR3 nucleotides: TGCGCCAGCAGCTTGGGTACAGGGGCGAAACCAGATACGCAGTATTTT. This sequence joins TRBV5-1 and TRBJ2-3; 7 positions match TRBD1. The V segment lost 0 bases and the J segment 4 bases; nucleotides outside the gene matches: 8. The CDR3 spans 16 residues. Looked up from germline, CDR1 is SGHRS and CDR2 is YFSETQ.

The V gene is TRBV9, the J gene TRBJ2-2; D remains ambiguous. This CDR3 comprises 13 residues. Germline values: CDR1 SGDLS, CDR2 YYNGEE. V gave up 4 bases and J gave up 6 bases, with 10 bases separating them. The CDR3 DNA is TGTGCCAGCAGCCTTAGACACCCCGGGGAGCTGTTTTTT. As protein: CASSLRHPGELFF.

This chain uses TRBV10-2 with TRBJ2-1; perhaps TRBD2 as D (5 bases). This CDR3 is built from 13 residues. In germline, CDR1 is WSHSY, CDR2 SAAADI. The V end was cut by 0 bases, the J end by 9 bases, with 9 bases between. The CDR3: CASSESGGPEQFF. DNA of the CDR3: TGCGCCAGCAGTGAGTCTGGCGGGCCTGAGCAGTTCTTC.

The V call is TRBV6-2 or TRBV6-3, the J call TRBJ2-2, with 7 bases that match TRBD1. Germline-derived CDR1 and CDR2 are MNHEY and SVGEGT. The CDR3 covers 16 residues. V was clipped by 5 bases and J by 2 bases; unmatched bases: 8. The CDR3 protein is CASSTQTGPNTGELFF. CDR3 nucleotides: TGTGCCAGCAGTACCCAGACAGGGCCTAACACCGGGGAGCTGTTTTTT.

The table lists this clone with a count of one. The chain employs TRBV7-2 and TRBJ1-4; D unresolved. V was shortened by 4 bases and J by 4 bases, with 7 bases between the two germline ends. Germline CDR1 is SGHTA and CDR2 is FQGNSA. The CDR3 is 13 amino acids. In DNA form, the CDR3 reads TGTGCCAGCAGCTCCTTGTATAATGAAAAACTGTTTTTT. It codes for CASSSLYNEKLFF.

V is TRBV15 and J is TRBJ2-7, with D possibly matching TRBD1 (6 bases). The CDR3 sequence is 13 residues long. Per the germline V gene, CDR1 is LNHNV and CDR2 is YYDKDF (reference sequence). Deletions cut 6 bases from V and 3 bases from J, with 12 bases between. This CDR3 reads CATRFQGGYEQYF. In DNA, the CDR3 is TGTGCCACCAGGTTTCAAGGGGGCTACGAGCAGTACTTC. Supplemented by reference TRBV15 and TRBJ2-7, the full variable domain reads DAMVIQNPRYQVTQFGKPVTLSCSQTLNHNVMYWYQQKSSQAPKLLFHYYDKDFNNEADTPDNFQSRRPNTSFCFLDIRSPGLGDTAMYLCATRFQGGYEQYFGPGTRLTVT.

The rearrangement uses TRBV18 and TRBJ1-6, with D perhaps matching TRBD1 (6 bases). The ends were cut back, 4 bases at V and 8 bases at J, with 15 bases in the middle. The CDR3 has 15 amino acids. The V gene's germline CDR1 is KGHSH and CDR2 LQKENI. CDR3 in DNA: TGTGCCAGCTCACGCGTAACAGGGAGGGATTCACCCCTCCACTTT. Encoded protein: CASSRVTGRDSPLHF.

The gene calls are TRBV4-2 and TRBJ2-7, with TRBD2 matching 11 bases. The CDR3 contains 17 residues. The junction had 7 bases not matched to a gene; V was cut back by 1 base and J by 2 bases. Per germline, CDR1 LGHNA and CDR2 YNFKEQ. DNA of the CDR3: TGTGCCAGCAGCCAAGCCACCTCGACTAGCGGGGCCTACGAGCAGTACTTC. Its translation is CASSQATSTSGAYEQYF.

The chain recombines TRBV6-1 with TRBJ2-1; D remains ambiguous. The CDR3 length is 18 residues. Trimming removed 3 bases from V and 0 bases from J, with 18 bases in between. Germline V gene data show CDR1 as MNHNS and CDR2 as SASEGT. CDR3 bases: TGTGCCAGCAGTGAGTACAGCCCCAGCCAAGTCTCCTACAATGAGCAGTTCTTC. This translates into CASSEYSPSQVSYNEQFF.

On this clone itself: In the same sample, other DNA sequences code for this CDR3. V and J are TRBV19 and TRBJ2-1; a possible D gene is TRBD2 (6 bases). The CDR3 extends over 15 amino acids. V was shortened by 6 bases and J by 0 bases, with 12 bases between the two germline ends. Germline CDR1 reads LNHDA; CDR2 reads SQIVND (reference sequence). This chain's CDR3 is CASRTSGPSYNEQFF. CDR3 in DNA: TGTGCCAGTAGGACAAGCGGGCCCTCCTACAATGAGCAGTTCTTC.

The V gene is TRBV7-8, the J gene TRBJ2-7; a possible D gene is TRBD1 (6 bases). The V gene's germline CDR1 is SGHVS and CDR2 FQNEAQ. Trimming shortened V by 1 base and J by 5 bases, and 15 bases separated the two germline ends. CDR3 length equals 15 residues. Here the CDR3 DNA reads TGTGCCAGCAGCTTAGTAGGGACACAGGGTAACGAGCAGTACTTC. Residues: CASSLVGTQGNEQYF. Drawing the rest from reference TRBV7-8 and TRBJ2-7, the complete variable domain is GAGVSQSPRYKVAKRGQDVALRCDPISGHVSLFWYQQALGQGPEFLTYFQNEAQLDKSGLPSDRFFAERPEGSVSTLKIQRTQQEDSAVYLCASSLVGTQGNEQYFGPGTRLTVT.

The genes are TRBV4-3 and TRBJ1-1; D possibly corresponds to TRBD1 (5 bases). V was pared by 0 bases and J by 1 base, with 9 bases between. The CDR3 covers 15 residues. In germline, CDR1 is LGHNA, CDR2 YSLEER. CDR3 loop: CASSQDAQGNTEAFF. The CDR3 bases are TGCGCCAGCAGCCAAGATGCCCAGGGGAACACTGAAGCTTTCTTT.

This chain connects TRBV5-1 to TRBJ1-6; D remains unclear. Germline V CDR1 and CDR2: SGHRS, YFSETQ. V shed 1 base and J shed 10 bases, with 12 bases lying between them. The CDR3 loop spans 14 amino acids. Here the CDR3 reads CASSLSGRRSPLHF. The CDR3 DNA is TGCGCCAGCAGCTTGAGCGGGCGGCGGTCACCCCTCCACTTT.

The rearrangement uses TRBV14 and TRBJ1-1; D unclear. The V gene's germline CDR1 is SGHDN and CDR2 FVKESK. The CDR3 consists of 15 residues. Trimming cost V 0 bases and J 6 bases, with 14 bases left between them. Here the CDR3 DNA reads TGTGCCAGCAGCCAAGAATCCCCGGGGTTGTCTGAAGCTTTCTTT. Amino acid sequence: CASSQESPGLSEAFF.

V gene TRBV7-9 combines with J gene TRBJ2-5; 10 bases are a match to TRBD1. The CDR3 consists of 15 residues. The V and J ends lost 5 bases and 2 bases, in that order; junction bases with no gene match: 5. Germline CDR1 reads SEHNR; CDR2 reads FQNEAQ (reference sequence). The CDR3, as DNA: TGTGCCAGCAGCCCGGGACAGGGGTCACAAGAGACCCAGTACTTC. Its translation: CASSPGQGSQETQYF.

The chain employs TRBV2 and TRBJ1-5; TRBD1 matches at 9 bases. The junction had 6 bases not matched to a gene; V was cut back by 6 bases and J by 9 bases. The CDR3 is 13 residues long. Per germline, CDR1 SNHLY and CDR2 FYNNEI. The CDR3 loop is CASRTGGTRPQHF. The DNA of the CDR3 is TGTGCCAGCAGGACAGGGGGGACACGGCCCCAGCATTTT.

The J gene is TRBJ1-6, the V gene TRBV3-1 (or the pseudogene TRBV3-2); 7 nucleotides agree with TRBD1. Germline CDR1 is LGHDT and CDR2 is YNNKEL (reference sequence). CDR3 length: 19 residues. The V gene end was trimmed by 1 base and the J gene end by 3 bases; junction bases not matched to a gene: 12. In DNA, the CDR3 is TGTGCCAGCAGCCAAGTCCCGAACCCCGGGACAGACTATAATTCACCCCTCCACTTT. Encoded protein: CASSQVPNPGTDYNSPLHF.